Listed here are 9 T cell receptor beta chains from one sample, sequenced in a study of blood T cell repertoires in COVID-19. The method was immunoSEQ multiplex PCR; TCRdb's version includes in-frame clones alone and lacks a portion of them. The table has around 150,000 clones, about 80% seen once. Sequencing was done on a sample of peripheral blood. Source of these receptors: a woman aged 40 to 50 with COVID-19, enrolled during active disease.

In its sample, this clone ranks as medium-sized. This chain links TRBV6-5 with TRBJ2-7, with TRBD2 as a possible D gene (6 bases). With 0 bases removed from V and 4 bases from J, the gap between germline ends came to 13 bases. This CDR3 is built from 15 residues. Germline loops: CDR1 MNHEY, CDR2 SVGAGI. The CDR3: CASSYSGTGLYEQYV. CDR3 coding DNA: TGTGCCAGCAGTTACTCTGGGACTGGACTATACGAGCAGTACGTC.

This chain connects TRBV2 to TRBJ2-2, with TRBD2 identical over 13 bases. V shed 6 bases and J 5 bases; nucleotides not matched to a gene: 3. The CDR3 runs to 15 residues. The germline V gene has CDR1 SNHLY and CDR2 FYNNEI. CDR3 coding DNA: TGTGCCAGCAGGCGACTAGCGGGGGGTACCGGGGAGCTGTTTTTT. As protein: CASRRLAGGTGELFF.

This chain connects TRBV21-1 to TRBJ2-3; the table calls TRBD2, which could not be checked here. TRBV21-1 is a documented pseudogene. There are 14 residues in the CDR3. CDR3 residues: CASSKVRGGNTQYF. CDR3 nucleotides: TGTGCCAGCAGCAAAGTTAGGGGGGGTAATACGCAGTATTTT.

The chain has TRBV30 and TRBJ1-5; the match to TRBD1 covers 9 bases. CDR3 length: 15 residues. Germline loops: CDR1 GTSNPN, CDR2 SVGIG (reference sequence). The junction had 12 bases not matched to a gene; V was cut back by 1 base and J by 11 bases. The CDR3 coding sequence is TGTGCCTGGAGTGATTTGGACAGGGGTAGGGGGACCCAGCATTTT. This translates into CAWSDLDRGRGTQHF.

V is TRBV5-1 and J is TRBJ2-3, with TRBD1 matching over 7 bases. Trimming at V came to 0 bases and at J to 4 bases, leaving 8 bases not matched to a gene. The CDR3 extends over 16 amino acids. Germline lookup yields CDR1 SGHRS and CDR2 YFSETQ. This CDR3 reads CASSLVRTGLADTQYF. As DNA, the CDR3 is TGCGCCAGCAGCTTGGTTCGGACAGGTCTGGCAGATACGCAGTATTTT.

The chain has TRBV18 and TRBJ2-1, with 9 bases that match TRBD2. Germline trimming cut 5 bases from V and 15 bases from J; bases unmatched to any gene: 5. Per the germline V gene, CDR1 is KGHSH and CDR2 is LQKENI. This CDR3 contains 11 residues. The DNA of the CDR3 is TGTGCCAGCTCAATGGAGCGGGAGGCGTTCTTC. It is translated as CASSMEREAFF.

The chain links TRBV10-3 to TRBJ1-2; 8 positions match TRBD1. There are 14 residues in the CDR3. The V and J ends lost 3 bases and 7 bases, in that order; junction bases with no gene match: 7. Looked up from germline, CDR1 is ENHRY and CDR2 is SYGVKD. The CDR3 region is CAISETQGGGGYTF. The CDR3 coding sequence is TGTGCCATCAGTGAAACACAGGGGGGAGGTGGCTACACCTTC.

The chain couples TRBV5-1 to TRBJ2-2; 8 nucleotides agree with TRBD1. V lost 4 bases, J lost 6 bases, and 5 bases stayed unmatched. Germline-derived CDR1 and CDR2 are SGHRS and YFSETQ. This CDR3 has 14 amino acids. CDR3 in amino acids: CASSLGQGAGELFF. The CDR3 nucleotides are TGCGCCAGCAGCCTAGGACAGGGTGCCGGGGAGCTGTTTTTT. The full variable domain, with the rest looked up from reference TRBV5-1 and TRBJ2-2, is KAGVTQTPRYLIKTRGQQVTLSCSPISGHRSVSWYQQTPGQGLQFLFEYFSETQRNKGNFPGRFSGRQFSNSRSEMNVSTLELGDSALYLCASSLGQGAGELFFGEGSRLTVL.

This sequence joins TRBV10-2 and TRBJ1-1; a possible D gene is TRBD1 (5 bases). Germline V CDR1 and CDR2: WSHSY, SAAADI. The CDR3 runs to 12 residues. Trimming took off 8 bases at V and 1 base at J, with 8 bases between the two ends. CDR3 sequence: CASHTGNTEAFF. As DNA, the CDR3 is TGCGCCAGCCATACAGGGAACACTGAAGCTTTCTTT.